These 13 T cell receptor beta chains originate from one sample sequenced in a study of early T cells in non-severe SARS-CoV-2 infection. TCRdb independently ran MiXCR on the 5' RACE reads; one entry per CDR3 protein. This table has more than 55,000 distinct CDR3 sequences, approximately 13% appearing once. Sequenced: whole blood. These receptors all come from an adult who was a healthcare worker with PCR-confirmed SARS-CoV-2 infection or an uninfected control (not recorded which).

This clonotype was counted only a few times. The chain employs TRBV6-6 and TRBJ2-7; D not resolved. CDR1 is MNHNY and CDR2 is SVGAGI in the germline V gene (reference sequence). Trimming took off 5 bases at V and 0 bases at J, with 5 bases between the two ends. The CDR3 is 12 residues long. For the CDR3, the DNA is TGTGCCAGCAGTCCCAGCTCCTACGAGCAGTACTTC. This sequence encodes CASSPSSYEQYF.

The V gene is TRBV12-3 or TRBV12-4, the J gene TRBJ2-3; 8 bases are shared with TRBD2. This CDR3 has 13 residues. V trimming: 9 bases; J trimming: 6 bases; junction bases outside the gene matches: 8. The CDR3 region is CASRSGVSDTQYF. CDR3 bases: TGTGCCAGTCGTAGCGGGGTATCGGATACGCAGTATTTT.

This chain links TRBV4-3 with TRBJ2-7, with TRBD2 identical over 12 bases. This CDR3 has 18 amino acids. V lost 0 bases to trimming and J lost 0 bases; unmatched junction nucleotides: 6. Per germline, CDR1 LGHNA and CDR2 YSLEER. The CDR3 sequence: CASSQDRGLAGLSYEQYF. CDR3 coding DNA: TGCGCCAGCAGCCAAGATCGTGGACTAGCGGGACTCTCCTACGAGCAGTACTTC.

This clonotype has a handful of counts. The rearrangement uses TRBV20-1 and TRBJ2-2, with D tentatively TRBD1 (7 bases). This CDR3 spans 17 amino acids. The germline V and J ends were trimmed by 0 bases and 0 bases, with 14 bases remaining between them. CDR1 and CDR2 from the germline V gene are DFQATT and SNEGSKA (reference sequence). The CDR3 nucleotides are TGCAGTGCTAGAGATGATCGGAGGGGGCCGAACACCGGGGAGCTGTTTTTT. Amino acid sequence: CSARDDRRGPNTGELFF.

This chain links TRBV11-2 with TRBJ2-3; D might be TRBD1 (6 bases). CDR1 is SGHAT and CDR2 is FQNNGV in the germline V gene. This CDR3 is built from 19 residues. Trimming cost V 2 bases and J 0 bases, with 21 bases left between them. CDR3 sequence: CASSLTLPGGGPSTDTQYF. Here the CDR3 DNA reads TGTGCCAGCAGCTTAACCCTCCCGGGTGGGGGCCCTAGCACAGATACGCAGTATTTT.

This clonotype was observed a single time. At one of its ends the junction is not consistent with the germline gene, which may arise from a read error. The CDR3 region is CASRLGGSYGYTF. CDR3 in DNA: TGTGCCAGCAGATTAGGGGGGAGCTATGGCTACACCTTC. The chain couples TRBV7-2 to TRBJ1-2; D might be TRBD1 (6 bases). The CDR3 has 13 residues. Germline V gene sequence: CDR1 SGHTA, CDR2 FQGNSA.

This clonotype appeared many times. The V gene is TRBV9, the J gene TRBJ2-7, with a possible D match to TRBD2 (7 bases). The CDR3 has 16 residues. Trimming took off 4 bases at V and 2 bases at J, with 19 bases between the two ends. Germline CDR1 reads SGDLS; CDR2 reads YYNGEE. As DNA, the CDR3 is TGTGCCAGCAGCTTAACGGCCGTAGGGGGGGCCTACGAGCAGTACTTC. This codes for CASSLTAVGGAYEQYF.

This clonotype showed up many times. This rearrangement joins TRBV28 to TRBJ1-2; TRBD1 might be the D (6 bases). Trimming pared 6 bases from V and 8 bases from J, leaving 28 bases between. Germline loops: CDR1 MDHEN, CDR2 SYDVKM. CDR3 length: 17 amino acids. This chain's CDR3 is CASSAPPGAGQSGGYTF. Here the CDR3 DNA reads TGTGCCAGCAGCGCGCCCCCAGGAGCCGGACAGTCAGGCGGCTACACCTTC.

The rearrangement uses TRBV20-1 and TRBJ1-6; tentatively, D is TRBD1 (5 bases). Trimming took off 4 bases at V and 9 bases at J, with 13 bases between the two ends. The V gene's germline CDR1 is DFQATT and CDR2 SNEGSKA (reference sequence). The CDR3 runs to 13 residues. CDR3 region: CSATPGPVSPLHF. For the CDR3, the DNA is TGCAGTGCTACCCCGGGGCCGGTTTCACCCCTCCACTTT.

This clonotype occurred many times. The rearrangement joins TRBV5-1 to TRBJ2-5; 9 bases fit TRBD2. The CDR3 loop spans 15 amino acids. The germline V gene encodes CDR1 SGHRS and CDR2 YFSETQ. V was pared by 4 bases and J by 7 bases, with 11 bases of the junction left unmatched. CDR3 DNA: TGCGCCAGCAGCATTCTCGGACTAGCGACGGGGACCCAGTACTTC. Translation gives CASSILGLATGTQYF.

The CDR3 coding sequence is TGTGCCAGCAGTCCCTGGACAGGGGCCACGAACACCGGGGAGCTGTTTTTT. It translates to CASSPWTGATNTGELFF. V gene TRBV6-5 combines with J gene TRBJ2-2; 9 positions agree with TRBD1. CDR1 is MNHEY, CDR2 SVGAGI, per germline. The J segment lost 0 bases and the V segment lost 5 bases, leaving 7 bases of the junction unmatched. The CDR3 covers 17 residues.

This clonotype has ten or more counts. The chain has TRBV20-1 and TRBJ2-7; TRBD1 agrees at 7 bases. Per germline, CDR1 DFQATT and CDR2 SNEGSKA (reference sequence). This CDR3 is built from 12 residues. The V segment lost 5 bases and the J segment 1 base; nucleotides outside the gene matches: 2. The CDR3 nucleotides read TGCAGTGCTCAGGGACAGTCCTACGAGCAGTACTTC. It specifies CSAQGQSYEQYF.

This clonotype was observed many times. The chain links TRBV19 to TRBJ1-5, with TRBD1 identical over 10 bases. V gave up 7 bases and J gave up 0 bases; unmatched junction bases: 9. The V gene's germline CDR1 is LNHDA and CDR2 SQIVND (reference sequence). CDR3 size: 17 residues. CDR3 nucleotides: TGTGCCAGTACACCCCGGGACAGGGGCGCTAGCAATCAGCCCCAGCATTTT. It translates to CASTPRDRGASNQPQHF. The whole variable domain, remainder taken from reference TRBV19 and TRBJ1-5, is DGGITQSPKYLFRKEGQNVTLSCEQNLNHDAMYWYRQDPGQGLRLIYYSQIVNDFQKGDIAEGYSVSREKKESFPLTVTSAQKNPTAFYLCASTPRDRGASNQPQHFGDGTRLSIL.